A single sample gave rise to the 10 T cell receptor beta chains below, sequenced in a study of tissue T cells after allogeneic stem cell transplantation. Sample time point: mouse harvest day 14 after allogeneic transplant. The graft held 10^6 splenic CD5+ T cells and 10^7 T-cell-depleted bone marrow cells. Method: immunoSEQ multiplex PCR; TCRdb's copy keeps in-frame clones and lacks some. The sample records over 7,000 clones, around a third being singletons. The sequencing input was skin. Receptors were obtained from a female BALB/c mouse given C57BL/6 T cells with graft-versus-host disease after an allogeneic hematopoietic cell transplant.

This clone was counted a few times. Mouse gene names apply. The CDR3 sequence: CASRSLGYNYAEQFF. The CDR3 bases that were read are TGTGCCAGCAGGTCCTTGGGGTATAACTATGCTGAGCAGTTC. This rearrangement joins TRBV13-1 to TRBJ2-1; D possibly corresponds to TRBD2 (5 bases). Coverage ceases 1 residue before the CDR3 finishes, and the germline J gene fills in the end. CDR1 is NSHNY and CDR2 is SYGAGN in the germline V gene. Trimming took off 5 bases at V and 0 bases at J, with 12 bases between the two ends. There are 15 residues in the CDR3.

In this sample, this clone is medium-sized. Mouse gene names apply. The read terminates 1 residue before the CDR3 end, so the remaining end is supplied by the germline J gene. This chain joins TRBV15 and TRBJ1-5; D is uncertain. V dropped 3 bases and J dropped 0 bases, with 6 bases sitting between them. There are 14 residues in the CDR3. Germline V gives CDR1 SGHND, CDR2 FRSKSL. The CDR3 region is CASSLGTNNQAPLF. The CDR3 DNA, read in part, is TGTGCCAGCAGTTTGGGCACTAACAACCAGGCTCCGCTT.

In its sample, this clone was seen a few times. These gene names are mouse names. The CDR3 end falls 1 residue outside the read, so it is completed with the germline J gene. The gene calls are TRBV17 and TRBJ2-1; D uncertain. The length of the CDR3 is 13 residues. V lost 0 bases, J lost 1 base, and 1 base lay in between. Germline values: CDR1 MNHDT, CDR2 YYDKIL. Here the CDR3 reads CASSRDNYAEQFF. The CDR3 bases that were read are TGTGCTAGCAGTAGAGACAACTATGCTGAGCAGTTC.

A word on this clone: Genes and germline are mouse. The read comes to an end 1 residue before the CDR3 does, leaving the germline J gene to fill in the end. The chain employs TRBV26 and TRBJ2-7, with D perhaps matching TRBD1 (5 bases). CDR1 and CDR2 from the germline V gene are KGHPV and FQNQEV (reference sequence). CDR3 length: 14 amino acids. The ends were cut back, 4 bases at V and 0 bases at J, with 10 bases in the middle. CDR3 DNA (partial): TGTGCCAGCAGTCGCGACAGAAACTCCTATGAACAGTAC. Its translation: CASSRDRNSYEQY. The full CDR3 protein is CASSRDRNSYEQYF.

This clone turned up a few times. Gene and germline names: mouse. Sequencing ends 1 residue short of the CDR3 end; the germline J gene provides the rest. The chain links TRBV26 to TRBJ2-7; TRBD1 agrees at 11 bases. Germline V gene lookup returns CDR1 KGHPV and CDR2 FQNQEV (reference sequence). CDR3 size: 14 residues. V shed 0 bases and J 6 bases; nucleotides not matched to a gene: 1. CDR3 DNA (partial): TGTGCCAGCAGTCTGTCGGACAGGGGGCTTGAACAGTAC. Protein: CASSLSDRGLEQY. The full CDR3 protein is CASSLSDRGLEQYF.

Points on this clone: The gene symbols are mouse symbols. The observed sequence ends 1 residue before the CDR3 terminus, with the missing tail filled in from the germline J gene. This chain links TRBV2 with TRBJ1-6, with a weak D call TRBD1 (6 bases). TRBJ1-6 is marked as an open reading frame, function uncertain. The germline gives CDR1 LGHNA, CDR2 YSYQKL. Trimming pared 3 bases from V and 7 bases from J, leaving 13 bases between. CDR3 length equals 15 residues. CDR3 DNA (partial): TGTGCCAGCAGCCAGACAGGAGGGGGGAATTCGCCCCTCTAC. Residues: CASSQTGGGNSPLY. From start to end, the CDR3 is CASSQTGGGNSPLYF.

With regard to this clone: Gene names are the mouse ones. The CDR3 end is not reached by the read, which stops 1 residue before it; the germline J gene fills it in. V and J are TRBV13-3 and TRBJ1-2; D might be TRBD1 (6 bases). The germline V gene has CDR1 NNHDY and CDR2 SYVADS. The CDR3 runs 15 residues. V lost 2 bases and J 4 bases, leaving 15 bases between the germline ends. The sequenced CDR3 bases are TGTGCCAGCAGTGAATGGGGGCGCGGGCCCTCCGACTACACC. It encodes CASSEWGRGPSDYT. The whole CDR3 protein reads CASSEWGRGPSDYTF.

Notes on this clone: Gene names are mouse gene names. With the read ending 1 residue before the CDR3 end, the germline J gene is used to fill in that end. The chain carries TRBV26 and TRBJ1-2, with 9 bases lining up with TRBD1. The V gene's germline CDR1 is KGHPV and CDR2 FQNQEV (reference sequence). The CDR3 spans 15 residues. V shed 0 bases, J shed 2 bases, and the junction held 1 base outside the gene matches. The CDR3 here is CASSLSTGGNSDYTF. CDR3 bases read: TGTGCCAGCAGTCTGTCCACAGGGGGCAACTCCGACTACACC.

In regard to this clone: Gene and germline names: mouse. The covered CDR3 bases are TGTGCAAGCAGCGAGAGGGGGGGGGACACCGGGCAGCTCTAC. It specifies CASSERGGDTGQLY. The whole CDR3 is CASSERGGDTGQLYF. The J gene is TRBJ2-2, the V gene TRBV16, with a weak D call TRBD2 (7 bases). The CDR3 is cut off 1 residue early in the read; its end comes from the germline J gene. This CDR3 spans 15 amino acids. The germline gives CDR1 SGHSA, CDR2 FRNQAP. The germline V and J ends were trimmed by 5 bases and 3 bases, with 13 bases remaining between them.

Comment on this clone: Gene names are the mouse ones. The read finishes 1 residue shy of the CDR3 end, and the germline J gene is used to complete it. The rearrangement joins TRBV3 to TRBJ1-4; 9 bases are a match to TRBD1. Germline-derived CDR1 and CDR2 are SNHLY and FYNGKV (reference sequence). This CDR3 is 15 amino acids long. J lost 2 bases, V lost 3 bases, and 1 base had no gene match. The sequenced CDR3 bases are TGTGCCAGCAGCTTCGGACAGGGGTCCAACGAAAGATTATTT. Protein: CASSFGQGSNERLF. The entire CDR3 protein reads CASSFGQGSNERLFF.